The clone carrying this T cell receptor (beta chain) came up many times. Its antigen is not identified. This specimen belongs to a study of T cell repertoires in cytomegalovirus infection. Study summary: Recently identified HLA-C-restricted CMV epitopes and well-studied HLA-B-restricted CMV epitopes were used by the study. Indications of both CMV infection and matching HLA type were provided by public TCR beta signatures.

MiXCR, run by TCRdb on the reads, gives a single entry per CDR3 protein. In the table there are just over 450,000 distinct CDR3 sequences, about 44% of which are singletons. The V and J ends lost 3 bases and 2 bases, in that order; junction bases with no gene match: 5. The CDR3 is made up of 16 amino acids. CDR1 is SGHTA, CDR2 FQGNSA, per germline. Findings and caveats of the study: Identification of carriers of CMV plus the relevant HLA was performed using cumulative public TCR beta family frequency. CMV-specific TCR beta clonotypes restricted by HLA-C dominated the ex vivo response.

This material consisted of cultured PBMCs, taken from culture after CMV antigen stimulation. The clonotype originates from a human donor in good health (CMV status not recorded). Some clones in this sample may be carry-over from other donors' samples. The gene calls are TRBV7-2 and TRBJ2-1; 9 bases are shared with TRBD1. CDR3 nucleotide sequence: TGTGCCAGCAGCTTTCAGGGGACAGGGACCTACAATGAGCAGTTCTTC. Amino acids: CASSFQGTGTYNEQFF.